Listed below are T cell receptor beta chains from one sample, sequenced in a study of cytomegalovirus exposure and HLA in healthy donors. Libraries were prepared by immunoSEQ multiplex PCR; TCRdb keeps only in-frame clonotypes and omits some of them. Of 250,000 to 400,000 clones listed, 75% to 90% were seen once; the top ten hold approximately 1.1%. The sequenced sample consisted of PBMCs. The receptor source for this set is a woman aged 25 to 45 in good health and CMV-seropositive. The CDR3 runs from the conserved cysteine through the conserved F or W. The D gene is left open where the match is weak.

V gene	D gene	J gene	CDR3 protein	CDR3 DNA
TRBV6-5	NA	TRBJ2-3	CASSFRTAGTDTQYF	TGTGCCAGCAGCTTCCGGACAGCGGGCACAGATACGCAGTATTTT
TRBV2	NA	TRBJ1-5	CASSEGRSNQPQHF	TGTGCCAGCAGTGAAGGTAGGAGCAATCAGCCCCAGCATTTT
TRBV27	NA	TRBJ2-7	CASSLSGIPYEQYF	TGTGCCAGCAGTTTATCAGGGATACCCTACGAGCAGTACTTC
TRBV30	NA	TRBJ1-4	CAWTRDEKLFF	TGTGCCTGGACCCGGGACGAAAAACTGTTTTTT
TRBV7-3	NA	TRBJ2-3	CASSPRLSTDTQYF	TGTGCCAGCAGCCCGAGACTGAGCACAGATACGCAGTATTTT
TRBV4-1	NA	TRBJ2-7	CASSQDRTYEQYF	TGCGCCAGCAGCCAAGATAGGACCTACGAGCAGTACTTC
TRBV5-1	TRBD1	TRBJ2-2	CASRQTGAGGELFF	TGCGCCAGCAGACAGACAGGGGCCGGCGGGGAGCTGTTTTTT
TRBV5-1	TRBD1	TRBJ2-7	CASSLAGQGVKEQYF	TGCGCCAGCAGCTTGGCGGGACAGGGGGTCAAAGAGCAGTACTTC
TRBV15	TRBD1	TRBJ2-3	CATSRDQGAHTDTQYF	TGTGCCACCAGCAGAGACCAGGGGGCGCACACAGATACGCAGTATTTT
TRBV13	TRBD2	TRBJ2-2	CASSLGLAGPAGELFF	TGTGCCAGCAGCTTAGGCCTAGCGGGGCCGGCCGGGGAGCTGTTTTTT
TRBV6-5	NA	TRBJ2-1	CASSPGSSYNEQFF	TGTGCCAGCAGCCCGGGTAGCTCCTACAATGAGCAGTTCTTC
TRBV5-6	TRBD1	TRBJ1-5	CASSFRQGGQPQHF	TGTGCCAGCAGCTTCAGACAGGGCGGACAGCCCCAGCATTTT
TRBV6-6	NA	TRBJ1-2	CASRQYRDSGNYGYTF	TGTGCCAGCAGACAATATAGGGACTCGGGAAACTATGGCTACACCTTC
TRBV28	TRBD2	TRBJ2-5	CASSSGLAKRTQYF	TGTGCCAGCAGTTCGGGACTAGCTAAGAGGACCCAGTACTTC
TRBV27	TRBD2	TRBJ2-3	CASSSKGLAGSTQYF	TGTGCCAGCAGTTCTAAAGGACTAGCTGGTAGTACGCAGTATTTT
TRBV5-6	TRBD2	TRBJ2-3	CASSLAGLAGGSDTQYF	TGTGCCAGCAGCTTGGCTGGACTAGCGGGAGGGTCCGATACGCAGTATTTT
TRBV10-3	NA	TRBJ2-1	CAISESSEGYNEQFF	TGTGCCATCAGTGAGTCGAGCGAGGGCTACAATGAGCAGTTCTTC
TRBV27	TRBD1	TRBJ2-7	CASTLGDREFFFPYEQYF	TGTGCCAGCACCTTGGGGGACAGGGAGTTTTTTTTTCCCTACGAGCAGTACTTC
TRBV9	NA	TRBJ1-1	CASARVVNTEAFF	TGTGCCAGCGCGCGGGTAGTGAACACTGAAGCTTTCTTT
TRBV28	NA	TRBJ1-2	CASSFKGSNYGYTF	TGTGCCAGCAGTTTCAAAGGGTCTAACTATGGCTACACCTTC
TRBV6-1	NA	TRBJ1-5	CASTAELDQPQHF	TGTGCCAGCACCGCAGAGTTAGATCAGCCCCAGCATTTT
TRBV7-8	NA	TRBJ2-7	CASSFSSYEQYF	TGTGCCAGCAGCTTCAGCAGCTACGAGCAGTACTTC
TRBV11-3	TRBD2	TRBJ2-7	CASSLGGRAYEQYF	TGTGCCAGCAGCTTAGGCGGGAGGGCCTACGAGCAGTACTTC
TRBV2	TRBD1	TRBJ1-6	CASSATGTGYSPLHF	TGTGCCAGCAGTGCCACCGGGACAGGGTATTCACCCCTCCACTTT
TRBV19	TRBD1	TRBJ2-2	CASSLGQGMFF	TGTGCCAGTAGCTTGGGACAGGGTATGTTTTTT
TRBV5-1	NA	TRBJ2-6	CASSLEASGANVLTF	TGCGCCAGCAGCTTGGAGGCATCAGGGGCCAACGTCCTGACTTTC